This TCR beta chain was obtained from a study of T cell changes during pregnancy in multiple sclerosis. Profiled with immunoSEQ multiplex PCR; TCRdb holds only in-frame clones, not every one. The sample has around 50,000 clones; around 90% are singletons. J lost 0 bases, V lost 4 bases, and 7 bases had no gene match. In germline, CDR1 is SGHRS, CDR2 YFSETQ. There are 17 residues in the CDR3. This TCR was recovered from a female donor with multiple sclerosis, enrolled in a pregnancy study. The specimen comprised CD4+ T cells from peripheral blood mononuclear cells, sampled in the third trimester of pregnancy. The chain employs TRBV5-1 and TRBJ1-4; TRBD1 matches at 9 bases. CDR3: CASSPGTGSATNEKLFF. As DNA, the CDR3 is TGCGCCAGCAGCCCCGGGACAGGGAGTGCAACTAATGAAAAACTGTTTTTT.